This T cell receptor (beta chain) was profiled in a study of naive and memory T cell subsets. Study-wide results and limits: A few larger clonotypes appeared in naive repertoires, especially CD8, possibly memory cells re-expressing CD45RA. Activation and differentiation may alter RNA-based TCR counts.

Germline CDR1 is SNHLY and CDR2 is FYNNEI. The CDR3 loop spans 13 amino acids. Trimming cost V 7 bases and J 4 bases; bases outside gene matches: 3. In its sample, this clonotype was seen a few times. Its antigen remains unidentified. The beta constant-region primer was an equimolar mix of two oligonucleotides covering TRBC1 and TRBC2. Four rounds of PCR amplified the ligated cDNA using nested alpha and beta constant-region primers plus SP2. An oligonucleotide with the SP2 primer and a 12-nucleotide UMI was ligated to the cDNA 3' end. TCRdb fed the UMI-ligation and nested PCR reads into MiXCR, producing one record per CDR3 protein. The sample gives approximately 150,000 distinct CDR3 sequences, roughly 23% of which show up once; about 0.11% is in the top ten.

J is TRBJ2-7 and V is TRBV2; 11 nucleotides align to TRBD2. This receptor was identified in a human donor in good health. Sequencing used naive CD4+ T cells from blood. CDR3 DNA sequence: TGTGCCAGCACATCTAGCGGGAGGTACGAGCAGTACTTC. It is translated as CASTSSGRYEQYF.